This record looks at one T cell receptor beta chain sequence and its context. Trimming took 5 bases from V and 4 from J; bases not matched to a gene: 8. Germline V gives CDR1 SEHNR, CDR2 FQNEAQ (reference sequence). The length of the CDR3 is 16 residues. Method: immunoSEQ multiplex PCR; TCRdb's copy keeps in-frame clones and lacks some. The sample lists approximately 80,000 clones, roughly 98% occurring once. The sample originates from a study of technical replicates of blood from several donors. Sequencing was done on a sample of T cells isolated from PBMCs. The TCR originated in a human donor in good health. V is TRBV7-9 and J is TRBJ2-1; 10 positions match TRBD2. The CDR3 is CASSPNLAGVYNEQFF. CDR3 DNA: TGTGCCAGCAGCCCCAACCTAGCGGGGGTGTACAATGAGCAGTTCTTC.